This TCR beta chain was sequenced in a study of ipilimumab plus nivolumab after autologous stem cell transplantation. Patients received nivolumab 3 mg/kg at weeks 1, 4, 7, 10, then fortnightly to week 26. Germline lookup yields CDR1 MNHEY and CDR2 SVGAGI. The CDR3 runs to 16 residues. V dropped 0 bases and J dropped 0 bases, with 10 bases sitting between them. Profiled with immunoSEQ multiplex PCR; TCRdb holds only in-frame clones, not every one. The sample holds some 45,000 clones; over 75% are singletons and the top ten take roughly 1%. The chain combines TRBV6-5 with TRBJ2-3, with a tentative D call TRBD2 (5 bases). The sequencing here drew on PBMCs, taken in a trial of ipilimumab plus nivolumab as post-transplant consolidation. The source of this sequence is a male donor with multiple myeloma. In DNA form, the CDR3 reads TGTGCCAGCAGTTACTCGGTACCGGGGAGCACAGATACGCAGTATTTT. Its protein is CASSYSVPGSTDTQYF.